The 20 T cell receptor beta chains in this list originate from one sample, sequenced in a study of cytomegalovirus exposure and HLA in healthy donors. PCR primers comprised 60 Vbeta and 13 Jbeta primers. Some clones are missing from TCRdb's copy, which holds only in-frame ones; the method was immunoSEQ multiplex PCR. Among over 200,000 clones listed, approximately 84% were seen once. Material: PBMCs. The source is a woman in her forties in good health and CMV-seronegative.

The chain employs TRBV7-9 and TRBJ1-6; D is uncertain. In germline, CDR1 is SEHNR, CDR2 FQNEAQ (reference sequence). Trimming pared 5 bases from V and 7 bases from J, leaving 15 bases between. The CDR3 is 15 amino acids. CDR3 DNA: TGTGCCAGCAGCCCTGAGGGCGGGCCGAATTCACCCCTCCACTTT. Translation gives CASSPEGGPNSPLHF. Variable domain in full (rest from reference TRBV7-9 and TRBJ1-6): DTGVSQNPRHKITKRGQNVTFRCDPISEHNRLYWYRQTLGQGPEFLTYFQNEAQLEKSRLLSDRFSAERPKGSFSTLEIQRTEQGDSAMYLCASSPEGGPNSPLHFGNGTRLTVT.

The V gene is TRBV28, the J gene TRBJ2-3; 7 nucleotides agree with TRBD1. This CDR3 is 14 amino acids long. Unmatched junction bases numbered 8, after V lost 10 bases and J lost 1 base. Germline V gives CDR1 MDHEN, CDR2 SYDVKM. In DNA, the CDR3 is TGTGCCACTTCGGACAGGAAGGGCACAGATACGCAGTATTTT. Translating gives CATSDRKGTDTQYF. Full variable domain (remainder filled in from reference TRBV28 and TRBJ2-3): DVKVTQSSRYLVKRTGEKVFLECVQDMDHENMFWYRQDPGLGLRLIYFSYDVKMKEKGDIPEGYSVSREKKERFSLILESASTNQTSMYLCATSDRKGTDTQYFGPGTRLTVL.

V and J are TRBV6-6 and TRBJ1-2; TRBD1 is a possible D gene (5 bases). The CDR3 extends over 14 amino acids. The V end was cut by 2 bases, the J end by 8 bases, with 15 bases between. Germline V gene sequence: CDR1 MNHNY, CDR2 SVGAGI (reference sequence). CDR3 in amino acids: CASSYGGQGGGYTF. The CDR3 bases are TGTGCCAGCAGTTACGGAGGGCAGGGAGGCGGCTACACCTTC.

The chain is built from TRBV30 and TRBJ2-3; perhaps TRBD1 as D (5 bases). The CDR3 is 13 amino acids. Trimming removed 1 base at V and 1 base at J, with 6 bases between. Germline CDR1 reads GTSNPN; CDR2 reads SVGIG (reference sequence). CDR3 in amino acids: CAWSEGGTDTQYF. The DNA of the CDR3 is TGTGCCTGGAGTGAAGGGGGCACAGATACGCAGTATTTT.

V usage is TRBV7-8 and J usage is TRBJ1-1; TRBD1 matches 9 bases. With V trimmed by 3 bases and J by 10 bases, 6 bases remained unmatched. In germline, CDR1 is SGHVS, CDR2 FQNEAQ. CDR3 length: 13 amino acids. The CDR3 loop reads CASSFDRQGGAFF. In DNA form, the CDR3 reads TGTGCCAGCAGCTTCGATAGACAGGGGGGAGCTTTCTTT.

This clone was counted a single time. The rearrangement joins TRBV28 to TRBJ1-5; 12 bases line up with TRBD1. CDR3 length equals 18 residues. J gave up 3 bases and V 5 bases, and 11 bases lay outside the gene matches. CDR1 is MDHEN and CDR2 is SYDVKM in the germline V gene. For the CDR3, the DNA is TGTGCCAGCAGTATAATCGGGGGACAGGGGGCCAACAATCAGCCCCAGCATTTT. The encoded protein is CASSIIGGQGANNQPQHF.

This chain joins TRBV12-5 and TRBJ1-1; D call uncertain. Germline values: CDR1 LGHNT, CDR2 FRNRAP. The CDR3 runs to 11 residues. Trimming pared 2 bases from V and 9 bases from J, leaving 7 bases between. This chain's CDR3 is CASGLTRQAFF. The CDR3, as DNA: TGTGCTAGTGGTTTGACCAGGCAAGCTTTCTTT. The entire variable domain, with the rest obtained from reference TRBV12-5 and TRBJ1-1, is as follows: DARVTQTPRHKVTEMGQEVTMRCQPILGHNTVFWYRQTMMQGLELLAYFRNRAPLDDSGMPKDRFSAEMPDATLATLKIQPSEPRDSAVYFCASGLTRQAFFGQGTRLTVV.

The chain combines TRBV27 with TRBJ2-5; D possibly corresponds to TRBD1 (5 bases). CDR1 is MNHEY, CDR2 SMNVEV, per germline (reference sequence). This CDR3 comprises 16 residues. V gave up 3 bases and J gave up 3 bases, with 17 bases separating them. CDR3 loop: CASSLWVKSTEETQYF. In DNA form, the CDR3 reads TGTGCCAGCAGTTTGTGGGTGAAGTCGACAGAAGAGACCCAGTACTTC.

This clone was seen once. This CDR3 is CASSSIELPGVPPYEQYF. CDR3 nucleotides: TGTGCCAGCAGCTCCATAGAACTCCCAGGGGTCCCCCCCTACGAGCAGTACTTC. This chain joins TRBV7-9 and TRBJ2-7; the D gene is possibly TRBD1 (6 bases). This CDR3 is 18 amino acids long. CDR1 and CDR2 (germline): SEHNR, FQNEAQ (reference sequence). Deletions cut 4 bases from V and 2 bases from J, with 24 bases between.

This rearrangement joins TRBV11-3 to TRBJ1-1; no clear D. The CDR3 sequence is 17 residues long. With 4 bases removed from V and 1 base from J, the gap between germline ends came to 19 bases. CDR1 SGHNT and CDR2 YENEEA come from the germline V gene. CDR3 in DNA: TGTGCCAGCAGCTCTAATGCGGGTTTGGTCGGGAACACTGAAGCTTTCTTT. This sequence encodes CASSSNAGLVGNTEAFF.

The chain uses TRBV7-2 and TRBJ2-3; a possible D gene is TRBD2 (6 bases). Per germline, CDR1 SGHTA and CDR2 FQGNSA. V was pared by 5 bases and J by 5 bases, with 17 bases between. The CDR3 totals 15 residues. DNA for the CDR3: TGTGCCAGCAGCCGTATGGCGGGGAATGAAGATACGCAGTATTTT. It translates to CASSRMAGNEDTQYF. Together with reference TRBV7-2 and TRBJ2-3, the CDR3 gives the full variable domain: GAGVSQSPSNKVTEKGKDVELRCDPISGHTALYWYRQSLGQGLEFLIYFQGNSAPDKSGLPSDRFSAERTGGSVSTLTIQRTQQEDSAVYLCASSRMAGNEDTQYFGPGTRLTVL.

The genes are TRBV5-8 and TRBJ1-4; D might be TRBD1 (5 bases). V lost 4 bases and J 2 bases, leaving 12 bases between the germline ends. Germline V gene data show CDR1 as SGHTS and CDR2 as YDEGEE. The CDR3 is 15 amino acids. The CDR3 spells CASSPGFRTNEKLFF. CDR3 sequence (DNA): TGTGCCAGCAGCCCAGGGTTTCGGACTAATGAAAAACTGTTTTTT.

The chain uses TRBV7-9 and TRBJ1-2; D might be TRBD1 (5 bases). The CDR3 contains 13 residues. V shed 1 base and J shed 8 bases, with 11 bases lying between them. Germline values: CDR1 SEHNR, CDR2 FQNEAQ (reference sequence). The CDR3 nucleotides read TGTGCCAGCAGCTTAGACAGGCCAGGGGGCTACACCTTC. Translated: CASSLDRPGGYTF.

Here the CDR3 reads CASSWTGLAGARETQYF. The CDR3 bases are TGCGCCAGCAGCTGGACGGGACTAGCGGGGGCCCGGGAGACCCAGTACTTC. The V gene is TRBV5-1, the J gene TRBJ2-5, with 14 positions matching TRBD2. The CDR3 is 17 amino acids. In germline, CDR1 is SGHRS, CDR2 YFSETQ. V was clipped by 3 bases and J by 5 bases; unmatched bases: 9. Using reference TRBV5-1 and TRBJ2-5 for the parts outside the CDR3, the full variable domain is KAGVTQTPRYLIKTRGQQVTLSCSPISGHRSVSWYQQTPGQGLQFLFEYFSETQRNKGNFPGRFSGRQFSNSRSEMNVSTLELGDSALYLCASSWTGLAGARETQYFGPGTRLLVL.

V is TRBV2 and J is TRBJ2-5, with unresolved D. The V gene's germline CDR1 is SNHLY and CDR2 FYNNEI. This CDR3 comprises 12 residues. V lost 8 bases, J lost 5 bases, and 12 bases lay in between. The CDR3 region is CASCPDTETQYF. The CDR3 nucleotides are TGTGCCAGCTGCCCAGACACCGAGACCCAGTACTTC.

This clone appeared a few times. The chain links TRBV6-5 to TRBJ1-1; tentatively, D is TRBD1 (5 bases). This CDR3 contains 13 residues. Per the germline V gene, CDR1 is MNHEY and CDR2 is SVGAGI. The ends were cut back, 6 bases at V and 8 bases at J, with 16 bases in the middle. The CDR3 DNA is TGTGCCAGCAGCGCCCAGGGTTTCGCCGAAGCTTTCTTT. Protein: CASSAQGFAEAFF.

The CDR3 bases are TGTGCCAGCATCCCTACAGGGGGTAATTCACCCCTCCACTTT. Its protein is CASIPTGGNSPLHF. The V call is TRBV28, the J call TRBJ1-6, with 8 bases lining up with TRBD1. V dropped 7 bases and J dropped 6; count of bases not matched to a gene: 5. The CDR3 length is 14 residues. In germline, CDR1 is MDHEN, CDR2 SYDVKM.

This chain connects TRBV7-2 to TRBJ2-5, with 10 bases that match TRBD2. From germline, CDR1 is SGHTA and CDR2 FQGNSA. The CDR3 runs 13 residues. V gave up 4 bases and J gave up 7 bases; unmatched junction bases: 3. The CDR3 here is CASSSLAGVTQYF. CDR3 sequence (DNA): TGTGCCAGCAGCTCCCTAGCGGGGGTGACCCAGTACTTC.

V and J are TRBV20-1 and TRBJ2-3; no clear D. Looked up from germline, CDR1 is DFQATT and CDR2 is SNEGSKA (reference sequence). This CDR3 has 11 residues. The germline V and J ends were trimmed by 2 bases and 6 bases, with 6 bases remaining between them. The CDR3 spells CSARRFDTQYF. Here the CDR3 DNA reads TGCAGTGCTAGACGGTTCGATACGCAGTATTTT.

The V and J genes are TRBV28 and TRBJ1-2, with TRBD1 matching 7 bases. Germline V CDR1 and CDR2: MDHEN, SYDVKM. CDR3 length: 15 amino acids. V lost 6 bases to trimming and J lost 2 bases; unmatched junction nucleotides: 9. The CDR3 nucleotides are TGTGCCAGCAGGGAGCAGGGGGGCCGGAACTATGGCTACACCTTC. This sequence encodes CASREQGGRNYGYTF.